This T cell receptor beta chain was captured in a study of cytomegalovirus exposure and HLA in healthy donors. Broader study findings: Some public TCRs appeared in many individuals, while most sequences were rare. Cytomegalovirus-associated status was assigned to about 180 TCR beta chains. As was reported, the classifier diagnosed cytomegalovirus status with high specificity and sensitivity.

Trimming took 1 base from V and 6 from J, leaving 18 bases between them. CDR3 length: 16 residues. Germline loops: CDR1 LGHNA, CDR2 YNFKEQ. Points on this clone: What it recognizes is unknown.

Assay used: immunoSEQ multiplex PCR; TCRdb lists only in-frame clones, some missing. The repertoire holds about 120,000 clones, with roughly nine tenths as singletons. The sequence was obtained from a young woman in good health and CMV-seronegative. The sequenced material came from PBMCs. The J gene is TRBJ1-2, the V gene TRBV4-2, with no clear D. CDR3 DNA sequence: TGTGCCAGCAGCCAAGTTGGGGTGTCGGGGATCGATGGCTACACCTTC. Translation: CASSQVGVSGIDGYTF.